This T cell receptor beta chain was obtained from a study of Tregs in tolerant kidney transplant recipients. Repertoires were generated with immunoSEQ multiplex PCR, while TCRdb's copy carries only in-frame clones and drops some. Seen here are approximately 99,000 clones, almost 90% observed once, and the top ten hold 0.3% to 0.4%. For this clone: Its antigen is still unknown.

Thawed PBMCs were FACS-sorted into unstimulated CD4+CD25+CD127- regulatory T cells, CD4+CD25- non-regulatory cells, CD4 and CD8 cells. Study-level findings and limits: Tolerant patients' donor-specific Tregs expanded beyond overall Tregs, suggesting antigen-driven growth.

This receptor was taken from a human donor who received a combined kidney and bone marrow transplant. Sequenced here: CD4+ T cells from blood, sampled before the transplant.

CDR3 amino acids: CASSSRQGPTGELFF. CDR3 bases: TGCGCCAGCAGCTCGCGACAGGGGCCCACCGGGGAGCTGTTTTTT. This sequence joins TRBV5-1 and TRBJ2-2, with 8 bases aligning to TRBD1. After removal of 3 bases from V and 4 bases from J, the junction contained 5 bases not matched to a gene. This CDR3 has 15 residues. From germline, CDR1 is SGHRS and CDR2 YFSETQ. The variable domain in full, completed from reference TRBV5-1 and TRBJ2-2, reads KAGVTQTPRYLIKTRGQQVTLSCSPISGHRSVSWYQQTPGQGLQFLFEYFSETQRNKGNFPGRFSGRQFSNSRSEMNVSTLELGDSALYLCASSSRQGPTGELFFGEGSRLTVL.